Presented here are 10 T cell receptor beta chains from one specimen sequenced in a study of T cell changes during pregnancy in multiple sclerosis. This table comes from immunoSEQ multiplex PCR, and its TCRdb copy is limited to in-frame clones, with some not included. The sample shows roughly 75,000 clones, approximately 90% of them seen only once. The material sequenced was peripheral blood, taken before pregnancy. The receptors stem from a female donor with multiple sclerosis, enrolled in a pregnancy study.

This clone was counted a few times. The chain has TRBV27 and TRBJ2-2; 9 bases are shared with TRBD2. The CDR3 is made up of 16 amino acids. Germline V gives CDR1 MNHEY, CDR2 SMNVEV (reference sequence). Germline trimming cut 2 bases from V and 4 bases from J; bases unmatched to any gene: 5. Here the CDR3 DNA reads TGTGCCAGCAGTTTAGGTGCGGGGGGGCTCACCGGGGAGCTGTTTTTT. Translating it yields CASSLGAGGLTGELFF.

The chain is built from TRBV6-5 and TRBJ2-3; D gene unclear. CDR1 and CDR2 (germline): MNHEY, SVGAGI. V shed 4 bases and J shed 2 bases, with 10 bases lying between them. The CDR3 spans 14 residues. CDR3 coding DNA: TGTGCCAGCAGTTTATTGGCTCCCACAGATACGCAGTATTTT. It encodes CASSLLAPTDTQYF.

The chain uses TRBV5-1 and TRBJ2-5; 9 bases match TRBD2. V trimming: 1 base; J trimming: 1 base; junction bases outside the gene matches: 5. CDR1 and CDR2 from the germline V gene are SGHRS and YFSETQ. This CDR3 is 16 amino acids long. CDR3: CASSLSPSGVQETQYF. CDR3 DNA sequence: TGCGCCAGCAGCTTGTCGCCTAGCGGGGTCCAAGAGACCCAGTACTTC.

The chain joins TRBV11-2 to TRBJ1-4; D remains ambiguous. Trimming shortened V by 1 base and J by 6 bases, and 3 bases separated the two germline ends. The CDR3 is 12 residues long. Germline V lookup: CDR1 SGHAT, CDR2 FQNNGV. CDR3 sequence (DNA): TGTGCCAGCAGCTTAGTATATGAAAAACTGTTTTTT. Translated: CASSLVYEKLFF.

J is TRBJ2-3 and V is TRBV7-3, with 8 bases lining up with TRBD1. CDR3 length equals 16 residues. V lost 5 bases, J lost 1 base, and 8 bases stayed unmatched. Per germline, CDR1 SGHTA and CDR2 FQGTGA. CDR3 nucleotides: TGTGCCAGCAGCAAAACAGGGGGAATAGGCACAGATACGCAGTATTTT. It codes for CASSKTGGIGTDTQYF.

CDR3 bases: TGTGCCAGCAGTGAAAGACACAGGTCGAATCAGCCCCAGCATTTT. Its translation is CASSERHRSNQPQHF. V usage is TRBV2 and J usage is TRBJ1-5; perhaps TRBD1 as D (5 bases). Germline loops: CDR1 SNHLY, CDR2 FYNNEI. The CDR3 totals 15 residues. Trimming stripped 2 bases from V and 4 bases from J, with 12 bases between.

This clone appeared a few times. The chain couples TRBV7-3 to TRBJ2-7, with 9 bases aligning to TRBD1. Looked up from germline, CDR1 is SGHTA and CDR2 is FQGTGA. The CDR3 length is 16 residues. J gave up 4 bases and V 1 base, and 8 bases lay outside the gene matches. The DNA for the CDR3 is TGTGCCAGCAGCTTAAGGGGGAACAGGGGGCAATACGAGCAGTACTTC. As protein: CASSLRGNRGQYEQYF.

This clone was seen once. The chain recombines TRBV7-2 with TRBJ1-3; 8 bases align to TRBD1. Germline loops: CDR1 SGHTA, CDR2 FQGNSA. With V trimmed by 4 bases and J by 4 bases, 3 bases remained unmatched. This CDR3 contains 14 residues. The DNA of the CDR3 is TGTGCCAGCAGCTGGGCAGGGGGCGGAAACACCATATATTTT. Translation: CASSWAGGGNTIYF.

The chain couples TRBV18 to TRBJ1-4, with TRBD1 as a possible D gene (5 bases). The CDR3 length is 13 residues. The germline CDR1 and CDR2 sequences are KGHSH and LQKENI. The ends were cut back, 3 bases at V and 6 bases at J, with 8 bases in the middle. DNA of the CDR3: TGTGCCAGCTCACCGGGAGGGGATGAAAAACTGTTTTTT. It is translated as CASSPGGDEKLFF. Full variable domain (remainder filled in from reference TRBV18 and TRBJ1-4): NAGVMQNPRHLVRRRGQEARLRCSPMKGHSHVYWYRQLPEEGLKFMVYLQKENIIDESGMPKERFSAEFPKEGPSILRIQQVVRGDSAAYFCASSPGGDEKLFFGSGTQLSVL.

The chain couples TRBV2 to TRBJ1-6, with a tentative D call TRBD1 (5 bases). Between the trimmed V and J ends, which lost 4 bases and 0 bases, there was a span of 19 bases. This CDR3 is 19 amino acids long. Germline V gene lookup returns CDR1 SNHLY and CDR2 FYNNEI. Here the CDR3 DNA reads TGTGCCAGCAGTGCTGATCACCGGGACTGGAGCTCCTATAATTCACCCCTCCACTTT. This encodes CASSADHRDWSSYNSPLHF.